These T cell receptor beta chains were read from a single sample in a study of OX40 agonist ivuxolimab in advanced cancers. Generated by immunoSEQ multiplex PCR, the TCRdb table keeps only in-frame clones and is missing some. The table shows about 89,000 clones, with 93% occurring only once. The sample was CD4+ or CD8+ T cells sorted from blood, taken in a trial of the OX40 agonist ivuxolimab. All receptors derive from an adult with an advanced solid tumor such as melanoma, head and neck, liver or kidney cancer. Each CDR3 is given with its conserved first and last residue. Each record gives: J gene, V gene, CDR3 length, D gene, clone size, CDR3 protein, CDR3 DNA. A D gene is named only where the DNA matches it firmly. Rows may omit the clone size; those that give it use once, few, many or a size class.

TRBJ1-5 | TRBV28 | 15 | NA | NA | CATAPLDRANQPQHF | TGTGCCACTGCCCCTCTCGACAGAGCCAATCAGCCCCAGCATTTT
TRBJ1-2 | TRBV6-6 | 15 | NA | NA | CASSTPDRGPYGYTF | TGTGCCAGCAGTACACCGGACAGAGGGCCCTATGGCTACACCTTC
TRBJ2-3 | TRBV11-3 | 18 | TRBD2 | once | CASSLGLAGGLHTDTQYF | TGTGCCAGCAGCCTCGGACTAGCGGGGGGACTTCACACAGATACGCAGTATTTT
TRBJ2-1 | TRBV13 | 16 | NA | NA | CASSPSLTGHNNEQFF | TGTGCCAGCAGCCCAAGCCTGACGGGACACAACAATGAGCAGTTCTTC
TRBJ2-1 | TRBV6-1 | 15 | TRBD2 | NA | CASSPGLAVYNEQFF | TGTGCCAGCAGCCCCGGACTAGCGGTTTACAATGAGCAGTTCTTC
TRBJ1-3 | TRBV29-1 | 12 | NA | NA | CSVEDSGNTIYF | TGCAGCGTTGAGGACTCTGGAAACACCATATATTTT
TRBJ2-7 | TRBV6-1 | 14 | NA | NA | CASSEAFPAYEQYF | TGTGCCAGCAGTGAAGCTTTTCCGGCCTACGAGCAGTACTTC
TRBJ1-2 | TRBV25-1 | 15 | NA | once | CASSDRPRKEYGYTF | TGTGCCAGCAGTGACCGTCCACGGAAGGAATATGGCTACACCTTC
TRBJ2-4 | TRBV4-2 | 15 | NA | NA | CASSQEGRTKNIQYF | TGTGCCAGCAGCCAAGAGGGGAGGACCAAAAACATTCAGTACTTC
TRBJ1-1 | TRBV6-1 | 13 | NA | NA | CASSIEVGAEAFF | TGTGCCAGCAGTATAGAGGTCGGCGCTGAAGCTTTCTTT
TRBJ1-2 | TRBV28 | 15 | NA | NA | CASSFWTAINYGYTF | TGTGCCAGCAGTTTCTGGACAGCGATTAACTATGGCTACACCTTC
TRBJ1-5 | TRBV30 | 12 | NA | NA | CAWSGIGQPQHF | TGTGCCTGGAGTGGTATCGGTCAGCCCCAGCATTTT
TRBJ2-1 | TRBV28 | 16 | TRBD2 | NA | CASSPLPSGGVPEQFF | TGTGCCAGCAGTCCCCTTCCTAGCGGGGGGGTCCCTGAGCAGTTCTTC
TRBJ2-3 | TRBV5-1 | 14 | NA | NA | CASSYREYTDTQYF | TGCGCCAGCAGCTACAGGGAATACACAGATACGCAGTATTTT
TRBJ2-6 | TRBV7-8 | 15 | NA | once | CASSFGRSGANVLTF | TGTGCCAGCAGCTTCGGAAGATCCGGGGCCAACGTCCTGACTTTC
TRBJ1-3 | TRBV29-1 | 13 | NA | NA | CSVEAGGANTIYF | TGCAGCGTTGAGGCAGGAGGAGCCAACACCATATATTTT
TRBJ1-2 | TRBV28 | 13 | TRBD1 | NA | CASSSTGYYGYTF | TGTGCCAGCAGCTCGACAGGGTACTATGGCTACACCTTC
TRBJ2-5 | TRBV28 | 16 | TRBD2 | NA | CASRPTSGGAQETQYF | TGTGCCAGCAGACCGACTAGCGGGGGGGCTCAAGAGACCCAGTACTTC
TRBJ1-6 | TRBV5-1 | 15 | NA | NA | CASSLAAGVDSPLHF | TGCGCCAGCAGCTTGGCCGCGGGGGTTGATTCACCCCTCCACTTT
TRBJ1-5 | TRBV7-9 | 14 | NA | NA | CASSLGSGNQPQHF | TGTGCCAGCAGCTTAGGTTCTGGCAATCAGCCCCAGCATTTT
TRBJ1-6 | TRBV6-5 | 14 | NA | NA | CASSYRPYNSPLHF | TGTGCCAGCAGTTACCGTCCCTATAATTCACCCCTCCACTTT
TRBJ1-4 | TRBV28 | 16 | NA | NA | CASSLSGDATNEKLFF | TGTGCCAGCAGTTTATCGGGGGACGCAACTAATGAAAAACTGTTTTTT
TRBJ2-3 | TRBV28 | 15 | TRBD1 | NA | CASSFYRGVADTQYF | TGTGCCAGCAGTTTTTACAGGGGGGTCGCAGATACGCAGTATTTT
TRBJ1-2 | TRBV30 | 15 | TRBD1 | NA | CAWSGGQGQNYGYTF | TGTGCCTGGAGTGGAGGACAGGGTCAAAACTATGGCTACACCTTC
TRBJ2-1 | TRBV7-3 | 16 | NA | NA | CASSLTASSTYNEQFF | TGTGCCAGCAGCTTAACGGCTAGCTCAACCTACAATGAGCAGTTCTTC
TRBJ1-4 | TRBV6-5 | 11 | NA | NA | CATSTPEKLFF | TGTGCCACAAGCACGCCTGAAAAACTGTTTTTT
TRBJ1-1 | TRBV6-6 | 13 | NA | NA | CASSYRGATEAFF | TGTGCCAGCAGTTACCGAGGGGCCACTGAAGCTTTCTTT
TRBJ2-2 | TRBV7-3 | 14 | NA | NA | CASMRGGPTGELFF | TGTGCCAGCATGAGGGGGGGCCCCACCGGGGAGCTGTTTTTT
TRBJ1-3 | TRBV6-1 | 16 | NA | NA | CASSGAGRGDGNTIYF | TGTGCCAGCAGTGGGGCGGGCAGGGGCGATGGAAACACCATATATTTT
TRBJ2-7 | TRBV28 | 12 | NA | NA | CASSDGGREQYF | TGTGCCAGCAGTGATGGGGGTCGGGAGCAGTACTTC
TRBJ2-6 | TRBV5-5 | 17 | TRBD1 | NA | CASSPTGVSSGANVLTF | TGTGCCAGCAGCCCGACAGGGGTGAGCTCTGGGGCCAACGTCCTGACTTTC
TRBJ1-3 | TRBV6-5 | 11 | NA | NA | CASSQGTTIYF | TGTGCCAGCAGTCAGGGTACAACCATATATTTT
TRBJ2-1 | TRBV5-8 | 16 | TRBD1 | once | CASSLKWTGIINEQFF | TGTGCCAGCAGCTTGAAATGGACAGGGATAATCAATGAGCAGTTCTTC
TRBJ1-5 | TRBV19 | 13 | NA | once | CASTLDRDQPQHF | TGTGCCAGTACCTTGGACAGAGATCAGCCCCAGCATTTT
TRBJ2-2 | TRBV6-6 | 14 | NA | NA | CASAPLGATGELFF | TGTGCCAGCGCCCCGCTAGGGGCCACCGGGGAGCTGTTTTTT
TRBJ1-3 | TRBV28 | 14 | NA | NA | CASSFGGGGNTIYF | TGTGCCAGCAGTTTTGGGGGGGGTGGAAACACCATATATTTT
TRBJ2-5 | TRBV7-9 | 15 | NA | NA | CASSSYWGYQETQYF | TGTGCCAGCAGCTCATACTGGGGGTACCAAGAGACCCAGTACTTC
TRBJ1-1 | TRBV2 | 17 | NA | few | CASSELESGDFNTEAFF | TGTGCCAGCAGTGAGTTGGAGTCAGGGGACTTTAACACTGAAGCTTTCTTT